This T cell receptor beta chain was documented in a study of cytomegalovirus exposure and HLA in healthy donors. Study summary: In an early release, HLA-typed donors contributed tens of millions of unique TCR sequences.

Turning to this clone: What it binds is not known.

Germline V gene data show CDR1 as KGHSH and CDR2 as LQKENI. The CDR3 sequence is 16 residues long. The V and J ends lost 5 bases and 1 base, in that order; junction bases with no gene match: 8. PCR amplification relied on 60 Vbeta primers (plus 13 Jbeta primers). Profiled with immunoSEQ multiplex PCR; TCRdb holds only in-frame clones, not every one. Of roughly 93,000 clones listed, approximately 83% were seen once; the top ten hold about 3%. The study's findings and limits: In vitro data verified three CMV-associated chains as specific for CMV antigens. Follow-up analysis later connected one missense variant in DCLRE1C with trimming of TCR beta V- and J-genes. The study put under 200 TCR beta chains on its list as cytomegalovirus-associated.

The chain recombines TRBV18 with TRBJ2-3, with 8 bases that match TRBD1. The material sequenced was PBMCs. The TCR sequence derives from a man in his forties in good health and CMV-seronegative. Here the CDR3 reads CASSAQGAVGTDTQYF. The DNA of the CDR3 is TGTGCCAGCTCAGCCCAGGGGGCGGTCGGCACAGATACGCAGTATTTT.